Listed here are 19 T cell receptor beta chains from one sample, sequenced in a study of T cells after yellow fever vaccination. A single record per CDR3 protein comes from TCRdb applying MiXCR to the 5' RACE reads. The data show 350,000 to 450,000 distinct CDR3 sequences, with roughly 20% seen just once and over 15% held by the top ten. Specimen: PBMCs, collected before the yellow fever booster vaccination. These receptors came from a man aged 18 to 29 who received the YFV17D yellow fever vaccine.

The chain uses TRBV27 and TRBJ1-1; D not resolved. Trimming shortened V by 7 bases and J by 3 bases, and 12 bases separated the two germline ends. Germline V CDR1 and CDR2: MNHEY, SMNVEV (reference sequence). This CDR3 contains 13 residues. The CDR3 protein is CASNRLGDTEAFF. The CDR3 nucleotides read TGTGCCAGCAACCGGTTGGGAGACACTGAAGCTTTCTTT.

This clonotype was seen a few times. The chain employs TRBV6-1 and TRBJ2-3, with 13 bases identical to TRBD2. The germline V gene has CDR1 MNHNS and CDR2 SASEGT. The V gene end was trimmed by 6 bases and the J gene end by 4 bases; junction bases not matched to a gene: 7. The CDR3 extends over 16 amino acids. In DNA, the CDR3 is TGTGCCAGCAGACTAGCGGGGGGGCCCGGCGCAGATACGCAGTATTTT. Translation: CASRLAGGPGADTQYF.

This clonotype was picked up a small number of times. The chain carries TRBV12-3 or TRBV12-4 and TRBJ2-7; 7 bases map to TRBD2. The CDR3 runs 13 residues. V lost 5 bases and J lost 3; bases outside the gene matches: 4. The CDR3: CASSRGDHYEQYF. The CDR3 DNA reads TGTGCCAGCAGTCGGGGGGATCACTACGAGCAGTACTTC.

V usage is TRBV10-3 and J usage is TRBJ2-1; perhaps D is TRBD1 or TRBD2 (5 bases each). In germline, CDR1 is ENHRY, CDR2 SYGVKD. V dropped 8 bases and J dropped 8 bases, with 25 bases sitting between them. The CDR3 is 16 residues long. CDR3 nucleotide sequence: TGTGCCATCGGGCCCGAACGGGACGTGGCCCCCCATGAGCAGTTCTTC. Its protein product is CAIGPERDVAPHEQFF.

The rearrangement links TRBV5-1 to TRBJ2-5; 8 bases agree with TRBD2. The V and J ends lost 6 bases and 2 bases, in that order; junction bases with no gene match: 3. Germline lookup yields CDR1 SGHRS and CDR2 YFSETQ. The CDR3 covers 13 residues. CDR3 in amino acids: CASKLAEQETQYF. The CDR3 bases are TGCGCCAGCAAACTAGCGGAGCAAGAGACCCAGTACTTC.

This clonotype turned up a few times. V and J are TRBV10-3 and TRBJ2-3; D tentatively fits TRBD1 or TRBD2 (5 bases each). This CDR3 comprises 17 residues. V lost 4 bases and J lost 1, with 18 bases in between. Germline V gene sequence: CDR1 ENHRY, CDR2 SYGVKD. The CDR3 protein is CAISGEKGSGGTDTQYF. The CDR3 DNA reads TGTGCCATCAGTGGGGAGAAGGGGTCGGGCGGCACAGATACGCAGTATTTT.

This clonotype was picked up a small number of times. This sequence joins TRBV9 and TRBJ2-5; tentative D call: TRBD1 (5 bases). Trimming cost V 0 bases and J 2 bases, with 5 bases left between them. This CDR3 is built from 13 residues. CDR1 and CDR2 (germline): SGDLS, YYNGEE. The CDR3 protein is CASSVEGQETQYF. The DNA of the CDR3 is TGTGCCAGCAGCGTAGAGGGGCAAGAGACCCAGTACTTC.

The J gene is TRBJ2-3, the V gene TRBV5-6; D might be TRBD2 (6 bases). Trimming pared 0 bases from V and 6 bases from J, leaving 14 bases between. The CDR3 is 15 residues long. Germline loops: CDR1 SGHDT, CDR2 YYEEEE. The CDR3 coding sequence is TGTGCCAGCAGCTTGGTCCGGGGGATTCGGGATACGCAGTATTTT. Its protein is CASSLVRGIRDTQYF.

This clonotype was observed a few times. This chain links TRBV4-3 with TRBJ1-1, with TRBD1 matching 9 bases. Losses at the gene ends were 1 base for V and 3 bases for J; bases not matched to a gene: 9. Germline V gene sequence: CDR1 LGHNA, CDR2 YSLEER. The CDR3 covers 17 residues. The chain's CDR3 is CASSQVLTDRGDTEAFF. The CDR3 bases are TGCGCCAGCAGCCAAGTCTTGACGGACAGGGGCGACACTGAAGCTTTCTTT.

This chain connects TRBV7-9 to TRBJ2-6; 8 bases map to TRBD1. V dropped 2 bases and J dropped 3; count of bases not matched to a gene: 9. Germline lookup yields CDR1 SEHNR and CDR2 FQNEAQ (reference sequence). The CDR3 runs to 18 residues. CDR3 sequence reads: CASSLQGARRSGANVLTF. The CDR3 region has the DNA TGTGCCAGCAGCTTACAGGGGGCCCGCCGTAGTGGGGCCAACGTCCTGACTTTC.

This clonotype has just a few counts. V usage is TRBV28 and J usage is TRBJ1-4; D unclear. Trimming removed 7 bases from V and 5 bases from J, with 17 bases in between. Germline V gene sequence: CDR1 MDHEN, CDR2 SYDVKM. The CDR3 runs 15 residues. The chain's CDR3 is CASNEVSGRNEKLFF. The CDR3 DNA follows: TGTGCCAGCAACGAAGTCTCTGGACGGAATGAAAAACTGTTTTTT. Full variable domain (remainder filled in from reference TRBV28 and TRBJ1-4): DVKVTQSSRYLVKRTGEKVFLECVQDMDHENMFWYRQDPGLGLRLIYFSYDVKMKEKGDIPEGYSVSREKKERFSLILESASTNQTSMYLCASNEVSGRNEKLFFGSGTQLSVL.

This clonotype has more than one count but fewer than ten. The genes are TRBV29-1 and TRBJ2-2; no clear D. The germline V gene encodes CDR1 SQVTM and CDR2 ANQGSEA. With 5 bases removed from V and 1 base from J, the gap between germline ends came to 8 bases. This CDR3 region has 13 residues. The CDR3 nucleotides are TGCAGCGTTCAGAACCAGAACACCGGGGAGCTGTTTTTT. This translates into CSVQNQNTGELFF.

The sample holds a few counts of this clonotype. The chain recombines TRBV5-1 with TRBJ2-5, with D perhaps TRBD1 (5 bases). Per germline, CDR1 SGHRS and CDR2 YFSETQ. Deletions cut 1 base from V and 2 bases from J, with 12 bases between. The CDR3 runs to 15 residues. The CDR3 DNA reads as TGCGCCAGCAGCTTGACCGGTAGGGGACAAGAGACCCAGTACTTC. This gives the protein CASSLTGRGQETQYF.

Here the CDR3 reads CASSQFGLAGDQETQYF. The CDR3 nucleotides read TGTGCCAGCAGCCAATTCGGACTAGCGGGGGACCAAGAGACCCAGTACTTC. V and J are TRBV14 and TRBJ2-5, with 13 bases aligning to TRBD2. CDR1 is SGHDN, CDR2 FVKESK, per germline. V lost 2 bases to trimming and J lost 0 bases; unmatched junction nucleotides: 3. The CDR3 spans 17 residues.

This clonotype was counted a few times. The chain combines TRBV5-4 with TRBJ1-1; 7 bases are shared with TRBD1. The CDR3 consists of 17 residues. Germline-derived CDR1 and CDR2 are SGHNT and YYREEE (reference sequence). The V segment lost 5 bases and the J segment 0 bases; nucleotides outside the gene matches: 13. The CDR3: CASRLRTGGTLNTEAFF. The CDR3 bases are TGTGCCAGCAGATTAAGGACAGGCGGGACCTTGAACACTGAAGCTTTCTTT.

The chain has TRBV12-3 or TRBV12-4 and TRBJ1-1; D possibly corresponds to TRBD1 (5 bases). The ends were cut back, 2 bases at V and 6 bases at J, with 13 bases in the middle. CDR3 length equals 14 residues. The CDR3 bases are TGTGCCAGCAGTTTATTCCCGGGGGACGCTGAAGCTTTCTTT. Protein: CASSLFPGDAEAFF.

This clonotype occurred a few times. The chain carries TRBV18 and TRBJ2-1; 9 bases align to TRBD1. Germline V gives CDR1 KGHSH, CDR2 LQKENI. CDR3 size: 14 residues. With V trimmed by 8 bases and J by 4 bases, 6 bases remained unmatched. The chain's CDR3 is CASAYGTGYNEQFF. CDR3 in DNA: TGTGCCAGCGCCTACGGGACAGGGTACAATGAGCAGTTCTTC.

The chain links TRBV4-1 to TRBJ1-5, with TRBD1 as a possible D gene (6 bases). The CDR3 is made up of 18 amino acids. The germline V and J ends were trimmed by 3 bases and 6 bases, with 24 bases remaining between them. Germline CDR1 is MGHRA and CDR2 is YSYEKL. The CDR3 region is CASSHSTSGAILFQPQHF. The CDR3 region has the DNA TGCGCCAGCAGCCACTCTACTTCGGGGGCGATTCTCTTTCAGCCCCAGCATTTT.

This clonotype was observed many times. V gene TRBV7-3 combines with J gene TRBJ2-7; 8 nucleotides agree with TRBD2. This CDR3 contains 15 residues. Germline V gives CDR1 SGHTA, CDR2 FQGTGA. Germline trimming cut 5 bases from V and 2 bases from J; bases unmatched to any gene: 8. CDR3 protein: CASSPTSGPTYEQYV. CDR3 DNA sequence: TGTGCCAGCAGCCCTACTAGCGGCCCAACCTACGAGCAGTACGTC.